This record concerns one T cell receptor (beta chain) sequence. This sample is part of a study of blood T cell repertoires in COVID-19. Across the whole study: Nucleic acid was either cDNA or gDNA, and it came from T cells, B-cell-depleted T cells, or PBMCs.

The ends were cut back, 0 bases at V and 7 bases at J, with 18 bases in the middle. This CDR3 comprises 16 residues. In the original analysis: It was from reference gene primer amplification that nucleated cell counts were estimated. Sequencing used immunoSEQ multiplex PCR; TCRdb keeps in-frame clones, though not all of them. D and trimming come from the DNA, and the V and J calls and clone size come from that table. The sample has over 90,000 clones, roughly 78% seen once. Sequencing was done on a sample of peripheral blood. The TCR was taken from a man in his fifties with active or convalescent COVID-19. The genes are TRBV23-1 and TRBJ1-2; weak D call: TRBD1 (6 bases). TRBV23-1 is flagged as an ORF with uncertain function. The CDR3 DNA reads TGCGCCAGCAGTCAATCGGGCGCAGGGGTAAGTTGTGGCTACACCTTC. Its protein is CASSQSGAGVSCGYTF.